This T cell receptor beta chain was obtained from a study of T cell repertoires in cytomegalovirus infection. In the study overall: Based on public TCR beta signatures, there were indications of CMV infection and of a matching HLA type. Whole-study results and caveats: Identification of carriers of CMV plus the relevant HLA was achieved through cumulative public TCR beta family frequency. The study found HLA-C-restricted CMV-specific TCR beta clonotypes dominating the ex vivo response.

Using its own MiXCR run on the reads, TCRdb lists one record per CDR3 protein. This repertoire shows around 280,000 distinct CDR3 sequences, about a tenth found once; its top ten account for around 2.5%. The germline CDR1 and CDR2 sequences are LGHDT and YNNKEL (reference sequence). This CDR3 contains 15 residues. The ends were cut back, 0 bases at V and 7 bases at J, with 15 bases in the middle. This clonotype showed up just a few times. Its antigen is currently unknown. The rearrangement links TRBV3-1 to TRBJ1-2; no clear D gene. The TCR comes from a human donor in good health (CMV status not recorded). Some clones in this sample may be carry-over from other donors' samples. Material for sequencing was PBMCs. This CDR3 reads CASSQDLMGKVGYTF. In DNA form, the CDR3 reads TGTGCCAGCAGCCAAGATTTAATGGGGAAGGTTGGCTACACCTTC.